The T cell receptor beta chain described here comes from a study of response to subunit inactivated influenza vaccine. The sample holds a few counts of this clonotype. CDR1 is DFQATT, CDR2 SNEGSKA, per germline (reference sequence). This CDR3 contains 13 residues. Trimming removed 6 bases at V and 5 bases at J, with 16 bases between. TCRdb re-called the RT-PCR reads with MiXCR, one entry per CDR3 protein. The sample holds approximately 530,000 distinct CDR3 sequences, 7.5% to 8.5% seen once. The specimen was PBMCs from blood, collected about 23 months after vaccination. The chain is built from TRBV20-1 and TRBJ2-5; D may be TRBD1 (5 bases). This TCR came from a man aged 45 to 70 who received an inactivated influenza vaccine. Written as DNA, the CDR3 is TGCAGTGCCGCTCGTGGGGCAGCGGAGACCCAGTACTTC. This translates into CSAARGAAETQYF.